This T cell receptor beta chain emerged from a study of memory CD4+ T cells and cytomegalovirus serostatus. Across the whole study: Of the healthy Belgian adults, roughly ten were CMV seropositive and 20 to 30 seronegative.

Points from the study as a whole: A US-trained random forest predicted CMV serostatus with median AUC 0.91.

Original analysis: Out-of-frame sequences were removed, leaving some 2 million distinct TCRbeta sequences. Profiled with immunoSEQ multiplex PCR; TCRdb holds only in-frame clones, not every one. The V and J calls and the clone size are those of that table, but D and trimming were determined from the DNA. The data show under 100,000 clones, approximately 80% seen once. Concerning this clone: Its target is unknown.

Single viable CD3+CD4+CD8-CD45RO+ cells were sorted as the memory CD4+ T cells. The sample taken for sequencing was memory CD4+ T cells from blood. The TCR comes from an adult in good health and CMV-seronegative.

For the CDR3, the DNA is TGTGCCAGCAGCGCGGACAGGGCCGGAGAGACCCAGTACTTC. This sequence encodes CASSADRAGETQYF. The rearrangement joins TRBV5-4 to TRBJ2-5; 8 nucleotides line up with TRBD1. Germline lookup yields CDR1 SGHNT and CDR2 YYREEE (reference sequence). V lost 4 bases, J lost 4 bases, and 6 bases stayed unmatched. There are 14 residues in the CDR3.